This T cell receptor (beta chain) derives from a study of control samples from healthy donors and cancer patients. The germline V gene encodes CDR1 KGHDR and CDR2 SFDVKD. With 0 bases clipped from V and 7 bases from J, the junction kept 5 bases outside the gene matches. CDR3 size: 15 residues. The table lists this clone with a few counts. Method: immunoSEQ multiplex PCR; TCRdb's copy keeps in-frame clones and lacks some. The data show around 100,000 clones, with about 91% seen just once and less than 15% held by the top ten. The chain uses TRBV24-1 and TRBJ2-1; 7 bases map to TRBD2. The source is a young man in good health. The sequenced sample consisted of blood. The CDR3 is CATSDLGEGQNEQFF. The CDR3 DNA is TGTGCCACCAGTGATTTGGGGGAGGGCCAAAATGAGCAGTTCTTC.